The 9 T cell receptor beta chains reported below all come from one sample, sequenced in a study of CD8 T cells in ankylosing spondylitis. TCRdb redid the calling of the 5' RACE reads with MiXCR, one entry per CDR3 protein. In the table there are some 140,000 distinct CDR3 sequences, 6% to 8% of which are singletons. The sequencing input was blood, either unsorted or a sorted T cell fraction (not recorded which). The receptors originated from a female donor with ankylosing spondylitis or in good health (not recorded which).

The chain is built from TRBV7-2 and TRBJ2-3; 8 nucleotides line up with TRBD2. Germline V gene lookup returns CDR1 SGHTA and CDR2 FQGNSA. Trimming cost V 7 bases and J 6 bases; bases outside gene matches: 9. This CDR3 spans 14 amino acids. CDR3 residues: CASTPGGGQDTQYF. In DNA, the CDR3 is TGTGCCAGCACGCCCGGGGGGGGCCAGGATACGCAGTATTTT.

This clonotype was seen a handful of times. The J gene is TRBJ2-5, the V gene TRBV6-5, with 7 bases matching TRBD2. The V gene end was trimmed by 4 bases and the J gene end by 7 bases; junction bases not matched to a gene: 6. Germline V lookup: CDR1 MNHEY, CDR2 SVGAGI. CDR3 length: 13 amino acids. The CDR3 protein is CASSSPGGWTQYF. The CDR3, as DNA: TGTGCCAGCAGTTCCCCGGGGGGATGGACCCAGTACTTC.

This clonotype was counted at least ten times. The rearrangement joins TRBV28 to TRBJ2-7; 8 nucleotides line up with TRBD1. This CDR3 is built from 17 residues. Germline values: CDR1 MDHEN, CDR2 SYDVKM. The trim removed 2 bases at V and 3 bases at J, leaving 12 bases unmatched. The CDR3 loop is CASSLALQGGKYYEQYF. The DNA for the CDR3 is TGTGCCAGCAGTTTAGCCTTACAGGGGGGAAAGTACTACGAGCAGTACTTC.

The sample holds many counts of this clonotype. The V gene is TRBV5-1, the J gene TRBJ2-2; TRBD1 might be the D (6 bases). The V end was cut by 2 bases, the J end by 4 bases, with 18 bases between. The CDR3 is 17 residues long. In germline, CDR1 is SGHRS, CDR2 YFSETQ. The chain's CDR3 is CASSFRVDRITTGELFF. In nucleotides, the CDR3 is TGCGCCAGCAGCTTTCGGGTTGACAGGATTACCACCGGGGAGCTGTTTTTT.

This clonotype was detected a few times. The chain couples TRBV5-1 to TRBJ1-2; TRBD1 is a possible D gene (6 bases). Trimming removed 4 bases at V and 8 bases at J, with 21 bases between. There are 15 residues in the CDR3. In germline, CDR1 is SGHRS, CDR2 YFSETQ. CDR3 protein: CASSPDPGTGIGYTF. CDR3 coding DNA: TGCGCCAGCAGCCCAGACCCGGGCACAGGGATCGGCTACACCTTC.

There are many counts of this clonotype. CDR3 amino acids: CASTLTPNTEAFF. The CDR3, as DNA: TGTGCCAGCACCCTGACACCGAACACTGAAGCTTTCTTT. The chain is built from TRBV12-3 or TRBV12-4 and TRBJ1-1; D ambiguous. CDR3 length: 13 residues. The V and J ends lost 7 bases and 1 base respectively, with 10 bases between them.

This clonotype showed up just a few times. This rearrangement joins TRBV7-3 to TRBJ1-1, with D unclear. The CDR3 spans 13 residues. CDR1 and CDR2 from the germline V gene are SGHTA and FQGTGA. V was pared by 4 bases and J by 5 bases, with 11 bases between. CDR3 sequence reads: CASSYYGGTEAFF. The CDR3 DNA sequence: TGTGCCAGCAGCTACTACGGAGGTACTGAAGCTTTCTTT.

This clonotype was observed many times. The CDR3 DNA reads TGCAGTGCTAGCCCAGACAGGGACGATCAGCCCCAGCATTTT. Protein product: CSASPDRDDQPQHF. The rearrangement links TRBV20-1 to TRBJ1-5; the match to TRBD1 covers 7 bases. V trimming: 3 bases; J trimming: 5 bases; junction bases outside the gene matches: 7. The CDR3 runs to 14 residues. CDR1 is DFQATT and CDR2 is SNEGSKA in the germline V gene (reference sequence).

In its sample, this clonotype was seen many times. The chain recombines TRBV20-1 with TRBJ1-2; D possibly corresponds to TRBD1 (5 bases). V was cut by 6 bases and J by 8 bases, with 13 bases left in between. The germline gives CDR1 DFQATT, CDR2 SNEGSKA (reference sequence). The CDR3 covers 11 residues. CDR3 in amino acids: CSAFRESGYTF. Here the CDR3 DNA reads TGCAGTGCGTTCAGGGAATCAGGCTACACCTTC.